The rows below give T cell receptor beta chains drawn from one sample of a study of shared clonotypes between healthy human individuals. Produced via immunoSEQ multiplex PCR; TCRdb's table is partial and in-frame only. The sample carries over a million clones, around four fifths recorded once. Sequencing was performed on memory CD4+ T cells sorted from blood. The receptors were gathered from a man between 18 and 35 years old in good health. The CDR3 runs from the conserved cysteine through the conserved F or W. The order of the fields is clone size, D gene, V gene, J gene, CDR3 protein, CDR3 DNA. D genes are given only for firm matches. Clone size, where shown, is once, few, many, or a class for clones that have expanded.

clone size: few; D gene: -; V gene: TRBV7-2; J gene: TRBJ2-7; CDR3 protein: CASSSGTGWGNEQYF; CDR3 DNA: TGTGCCAGCAGCTCCGGGACTGGGTGGGGTAACGAGCAGTACTTC
clone size: -; D gene: -; V gene: TRBV13; J gene: TRBJ2-1; CDR3 protein: CASSFLGGGGSYNEQFF; CDR3 DNA: TGTGCCAGCAGCTTTTTAGGCGGTGGTGGGTCCTACAATGAGCAGTTCTTC
clone size: -; D gene: -; V gene: TRBV5-4; J gene: TRBJ2-7; CDR3 protein: CASSPLGGLEQYF; CDR3 DNA: TGTGCCAGCAGCCCTCTTGGGGGACTCGAGCAGTACTTC
clone size: -; D gene: -; V gene: TRBV19; J gene: TRBJ1-1; CDR3 protein: CASSIEGSQREAFF; CDR3 DNA: TGTGCCAGTAGTATAGAGGGGTCCCAGCGTGAAGCTTTCTTT
clone size: -; D gene: -; V gene: TRBV19; J gene: TRBJ1-1; CDR3 protein: CASSIGAPTVNTEAFF; CDR3 DNA: TGTGCCAGTAGTATAGGGGCCCCTACGGTGAACACTGAAGCTTTCTTT
clone size: few; D gene: -; V gene: TRBV7-2; J gene: TRBJ1-6; CDR3 protein: CASSSQGTYNSPLHF; CDR3 DNA: TGTGCCAGCAGCTCGCAGGGAACCTATAATTCACCCCTCCACTTT
clone size: -; D gene: TRBD1; V gene: TRBV19; J gene: TRBJ1-2; CDR3 protein: CASSRQGNGYTF; CDR3 DNA: TGTGCCAGTAGTAGACAGGGTAATGGCTACACCTTC
clone size: -; D gene: TRBD1; V gene: TRBV30; J gene: TRBJ1-3; CDR3 protein: CAWSEPGTGRLGNTIYF; CDR3 DNA: TGTGCCTGGAGCGAACCCGGGACAGGGCGTCTGGGAAACACCATATATTTT
clone size: -; D gene: -; V gene: TRBV6-5; J gene: TRBJ1-2; CDR3 protein: CASSSYDSGLDGYTF; CDR3 DNA: TGTGCCAGCAGTAGTTACGATTCAGGGTTAGATGGCTACACCTTC
clone size: -; D gene: -; V gene: TRBV7-7; J gene: TRBJ2-5; CDR3 protein: CASSLALLGEAKETQYF; CDR3 DNA: TGTGCTAGCAGCTTAGCGCTACTGGGGGAGGCGAAAGAGACCCAGTACTTC
clone size: -; D gene: TRBD2; V gene: TRBV5-1; J gene: TRBJ2-5; CDR3 protein: CASSLGPAGKQETQYF; CDR3 DNA: TGCGCCAGCAGCTTGGGGCCAGCGGGGAAACAAGAGACCCAGTACTTC
clone size: -; D gene: -; V gene: TRBV6-5; J gene: TRBJ1-2; CDR3 protein: CASSRAGAGPGGYTF; CDR3 DNA: TGTGCCAGCAGTAGGGCAGGGGCCGGCCCGGGGGGCTACACCTTC
clone size: -; D gene: -; V gene: TRBV2; J gene: TRBJ1-2; CDR3 protein: CASSANLAGAGSF; CDR3 DNA: TGTGCCAGCAGTGCAAACCTCGCGGGGGCAGGGTCCTTC
clone size: -; D gene: -; V gene: TRBV10-3; J gene: TRBJ1-5; CDR3 protein: CAISDDGPNQPQHF; CDR3 DNA: TGTGCCATCAGTGACGACGGCCCCAATCAGCCCCAGCATTTT
clone size: -; D gene: TRBD2; V gene: TRBV2; J gene: TRBJ2-1; CDR3 protein: CASRTMPGLANNEQFF; CDR3 DNA: TGTGCCAGCAGAACAATGCCGGGACTAGCGAACAATGAGCAGTTCTTC
clone size: many; D gene: TRBD1; V gene: TRBV5-1; J gene: TRBJ1-2; CDR3 protein: CASYFSPGQKNGYTF; CDR3 DNA: TGCGCCAGCTATTTCTCTCCGGGACAGAAGAATGGCTACACCTTC
clone size: -; D gene: TRBD2; V gene: TRBV20-1; J gene: TRBJ2-1; CDR3 protein: CSGFSGYEQFF; CDR3 DNA: TGCAGTGGGTTTAGCGGGTATGAGCAGTTCTTC
clone size: -; D gene: TRBD1; V gene: TRBV18; J gene: TRBJ1-6; CDR3 protein: CASSPRGEDSPLHF; CDR3 DNA: TGTGCCAGCTCACCCAGGGGGGAGGATTCACCCCTCCACTTT
clone size: few; D gene: TRBD1; V gene: TRBV5-4; J gene: TRBJ1-2; CDR3 protein: CASSLRQGYGYTF; CDR3 DNA: TGTGCCAGCAGCCTAAGACAGGGTTATGGCTACACCTTC
clone size: -; D gene: TRBD1; V gene: TRBV7-7; J gene: TRBJ1-1; CDR3 protein: CASSLIQGGNIEAFF; CDR3 DNA: TGTGCTAGCAGCTTAATTCAGGGGGGGAACATTGAAGCTTTCTTT
clone size: -; D gene: -; V gene: TRBV21-1; J gene: TRBJ1-5; CDR3 protein: CARGGKYSNQPQHF; CDR3 DNA: TGTGCCAGGGGGGGGAAATATAGCAATCAGCCCCAGCATTTT
clone size: -; D gene: -; V gene: TRBV9; J gene: TRBJ2-2; CDR3 protein: CASSADGTYGELFF; CDR3 DNA: TGTGCCAGCAGCGCCGACGGGACTTACGGGGAGCTGTTTTTT
clone size: -; D gene: TRBD2; V gene: TRBV4-1; J gene: TRBJ2-5; CDR3 protein: CASSQGNSGGKETQYF; CDR3 DNA: TGCGCCAGCAGCCAAGGAAATAGCGGGGGCAAAGAGACCCAGTACTTC
clone size: -; D gene: -; V gene: TRBV29-1; J gene: TRBJ1-1; CDR3 protein: CSVKRATEAFF; CDR3 DNA: TGCAGCGTCAAAAGAGCCACTGAAGCTTTCTTT
clone size: -; D gene: TRBD2; V gene: TRBV2; J gene: TRBJ2-3; CDR3 protein: CASWETGLESDTQYF; CDR3 DNA: TGTGCCAGCTGGGAGACTGGACTAGAGTCAGATACGCAGTATTTT
clone size: once; D gene: -; V gene: TRBV28; J gene: TRBJ1-2; CDR3 protein: CASSLWRWNGYTF; CDR3 DNA: TGTGCCAGCAGTTTATGGAGGTGGAATGGCTACACCTTC
clone size: once; D gene: -; V gene: TRBV6-5; J gene: TRBJ2-7; CDR3 protein: CASGQGLAGEYEQYF; CDR3 DNA: TGTGCCAGCGGACAGGGGTTAGCGGGAGAGTACGAGCAGTACTTC
clone size: -; D gene: TRBD2; V gene: TRBV19; J gene: TRBJ2-1; CDR3 protein: CASSVSGSLPSEQFF; CDR3 DNA: TGTGCCAGTAGTGTCAGCGGGAGTCTCCCAAGTGAGCAGTTCTTC
clone size: -; D gene: -; V gene: TRBV9; J gene: TRBJ2-1; CDR3 protein: CASSAGQGGLVGDEQFF; CDR3 DNA: TGTGCCAGCAGCGCCGGTCAGGGGGGACTAGTTGGGGATGAGCAGTTCTTC
clone size: -; D gene: -; V gene: TRBV27; J gene: TRBJ1-6; CDR3 protein: CASSFSGVVNSPLHF; CDR3 DNA: TGTGCCAGCAGTTTTTCAGGGGTTGTAAATTCACCCCTCCACTTT
clone size: once; D gene: -; V gene: TRBV7-2; J gene: TRBJ2-1; CDR3 protein: CASSPNPGNYEQFF; CDR3 DNA: TGTGCCAGCAGCCCGAACCCGGGTAATTATGAGCAGTTCTTC
clone size: -; D gene: -; V gene: TRBV7-2; J gene: TRBJ2-7; CDR3 protein: CASSLGVGRAEQYF; CDR3 DNA: TGTGCCAGCAGCTTAGGTGTCGGCAGAGCCGAGCAGTACTTC
clone size: once; D gene: -; V gene: TRBV30; J gene: TRBJ1-1; CDR3 protein: CASFPRVTEAFF; CDR3 DNA: TGTGCCTCCTTTCCAAGGGTTACTGAAGCTTTCTTT
clone size: few; D gene: -; V gene: TRBV6-1; J gene: TRBJ1-2; CDR3 protein: CASSEDQGRGGYTF; CDR3 DNA: TGTGCCAGCAGTGAAGATCAGGGAAGGGGTGGCTACACCTTC
clone size: -; D gene: TRBD1; V gene: TRBV4-3; J gene: TRBJ1-1; CDR3 protein: CASSQDRGFAEAFF; CDR3 DNA: TGCGCCAGCAGCCAAGACAGGGGGTTTGCTGAAGCTTTCTTT
clone size: few; D gene: -; V gene: TRBV14; J gene: TRBJ1-6; CDR3 protein: CASSLRNSPLHF; CDR3 DNA: TGTGCCAGCAGCCTGAGGAATTCACCCCTCCACTTT
clone size: -; D gene: TRBD1; V gene: TRBV5-1; J gene: TRBJ2-5; CDR3 protein: CASSVGTGQETQYF; CDR3 DNA: TGCGCCAGCAGCGTTGGGACAGGCCAAGAGACCCAGTACTTC
clone size: -; D gene: TRBD1; V gene: TRBV5-1; J gene: TRBJ2-1; CDR3 protein: CASSSTGASYNEQFF; CDR3 DNA: TGCGCCAGCAGCTCGACAGGGGCCTCCTACAATGAGCAGTTCTTC
clone size: -; D gene: -; V gene: TRBV2; J gene: TRBJ1-5; CDR3 protein: CASQQYRDQPQHF; CDR3 DNA: TGTGCCAGTCAACAGTACAGGGACCAGCCCCAGCATTTT
clone size: -; D gene: -; V gene: TRBV9; J gene: TRBJ1-4; CDR3 protein: CASSDGQNEKLFF; CDR3 DNA: TGTGCCAGCAGCGATGGACAGAATGAAAAACTGTTTTTT
clone size: -; D gene: TRBD2; V gene: TRBV4-3; J gene: TRBJ2-7; CDR3 protein: CASSSRLAGIYEQYF; CDR3 DNA: TGCGCCAGCAGCTCTCGACTAGCGGGAATATACGAGCAGTACTTC
clone size: -; D gene: -; V gene: TRBV5-1; J gene: TRBJ1-1; CDR3 protein: CASGGSLNTEAFF; CDR3 DNA: TGCGCCAGCGGGGGAAGCTTGAACACTGAAGCTTTCTTT
clone size: -; D gene: -; V gene: TRBV5-1; J gene: TRBJ2-6; CDR3 protein: CASTLQWTGANVLTF; CDR3 DNA: TGCGCCAGCACCCTTCAATGGACGGGGGCCAACGTCCTGACTTTC
clone size: -; D gene: TRBD2; V gene: TRBV13; J gene: TRBJ2-7; CDR3 protein: CATGTSGSVGEQYF; CDR3 DNA: TGTGCCACCGGGACTAGCGGGAGTGTGGGGGAGCAGTACTTC
clone size: -; D gene: -; V gene: TRBV10-3; J gene: TRBJ1-3; CDR3 protein: CAISEYSGNTIYF; CDR3 DNA: TGTGCCATCAGTGAGTATTCTGGAAACACCATATATTTT